Presented here are 26 T cell receptor beta chains from one specimen sequenced in a study of OX40 agonist ivuxolimab in advanced cancers. Profiling relied on immunoSEQ multiplex PCR, and the TCRdb table lists in-frame clones only, not all of them. The table includes approximately 61,000 clones, roughly nine tenths detected once. The sequencing here drew on CD4+ or CD8+ T cells sorted from blood, taken in a trial of the OX40 agonist ivuxolimab. Receptor source: an adult with an advanced solid tumor such as melanoma, head and neck, liver or kidney cancer.

The sample holds a few counts of this clone. The CDR3, as DNA: TGTGCCAGCAGCTCCAGACTAGCGGGGGCCTCCTACAATGAGCAGTTCTTC. Its translation: CASSSRLAGASYNEQFF. The chain joins TRBV7-6 to TRBJ2-1; 12 bases match TRBD2. CDR1 is SGHVS, CDR2 FNYEAQ, per germline. Germline trimming cut 4 bases from V and 0 bases from J; bases unmatched to any gene: 4. The CDR3 covers 17 residues.

This clone appeared a single time. The gene calls are TRBV18 and TRBJ2-7; D gene uncertain. V was clipped by 6 bases and J by 5 bases, with 8 bases between them. This CDR3 region has 11 residues. The germline V gene encodes CDR1 KGHSH and CDR2 LQKENI. The CDR3 coding sequence is TGTGCCAGCTCCCGTGGAGACGAGCAGTACTTC. Protein sequence: CASSRGDEQYF.

This chain uses TRBV5-1 with TRBJ1-1; D gene ambiguous. The V end was cut by 0 bases, the J end by 2 bases, with 5 bases between. Germline V gene data show CDR1 as SGHRS and CDR2 as YFSETQ. The CDR3 length is 13 residues. DNA of the CDR3: TGCGCCAGCAGCTTGGACTCTAACACTGAAGCTTTCTTT. It specifies CASSLDSNTEAFF.

The V call is TRBV6-1, the J call TRBJ2-7; 8 bases align to TRBD1. V was clipped by 9 bases and J by 1 base; unmatched bases: 8. The germline V gene has CDR1 MNHNS and CDR2 SASEGT. CDR3 length: 14 amino acids. The CDR3 DNA reads as TGTGCCAGTAGTACCGGGACAGGTTCCTACGAGCAGTACTTC. Protein product: CASSTGTGSYEQYF.

This clone was recorded once. The chain is built from TRBV7-2 and TRBJ2-2; the D is unclear. Germline-derived CDR1 and CDR2 are SGHTA and FQGNSA. V was pared by 4 bases and J by 6 bases, with 12 bases between. The CDR3 is 14 amino acids. The CDR3 DNA reads as TGTGCCAGCAGCTCTAGAGGCGGCGCCGGGGAGCTGTTTTTT. Its translation is CASSSRGGAGELFF.

For the CDR3, the DNA is TGTGCCACCAGCACAACAAGGGGCCTCCCCGGGGAGCAGTACTTC. Its translation is CATSTTRGLPGEQYF. The V gene is TRBV15, the J gene TRBJ2-7, with D possibly being TRBD1 (5 bases). Germline V gene data show CDR1 as LNHNV and CDR2 as YYDKDF (reference sequence). The length of the CDR3 is 15 residues. Trimming took off 4 bases at V and 7 bases at J, with 20 bases between the two ends.

The rearrangement joins TRBV6-1 to TRBJ2-3; D is tentatively TRBD1 or TRBD2 (5 bases each). CDR3 length: 14 residues. V shed 10 bases and J shed 8 bases, with 22 bases lying between them. Per the germline V gene, CDR1 is MNHNS and CDR2 is SASEGT. For the CDR3, the DNA is TGTGCCACCAACCTGGGACGGACTCAAGGTACGCAGTATTTT. Encoded protein: CATNLGRTQGTQYF.

The V call is TRBV7-8, the J call TRBJ1-1; TRBD1 agrees at 7 bases. This CDR3 is built from 13 residues. CDR1 is SGHVS, CDR2 FQNEAQ, per germline. The V segment lost 5 bases and the J segment 3 bases; nucleotides outside the gene matches: 3. CDR3 DNA sequence: TGTGCCAGCAGCCTAGACAGGGACACTGAAGCTTTCTTT. Protein sequence: CASSLDRDTEAFF.

The chain has TRBV5-6 and TRBJ2-7; D is ambiguous. Trimming pared 4 bases from V and 4 bases from J, leaving 15 bases between. This CDR3 is built from 14 residues. Looked up from germline, CDR1 is SGHDT and CDR2 is YYEEEE. The CDR3 loop reads CASSPRPEAYEQYF. In DNA form, the CDR3 reads TGTGCCAGCAGCCCTCGGCCAGAGGCGTACGAGCAGTACTTC.

V usage is TRBV2 and J usage is TRBJ2-3; D might be TRBD1 (6 bases). V lost 6 bases and J 8 bases, leaving 15 bases between the germline ends. Germline V gene lookup returns CDR1 SNHLY and CDR2 FYNNEI. The CDR3 is 13 residues long. CDR3 nucleotide sequence: TGTGCCAGCAGCGAGACAGGTGTCGGTACGCAGTATTTT. Translated: CASSETGVGTQYF.

The chain employs TRBV7-6 and TRBJ2-1; a weak D match, TRBD1 (5 bases). V was clipped by 6 bases and J by 7 bases, with 16 bases between them. The CDR3 spans 14 residues. CDR1 and CDR2 from the germline V gene are SGHVS and FNYEAQ. In DNA, the CDR3 is TGTGCCAGCAGTCAAGGGGCCCTATCTAATGAGCAGTTCTTC. Amino acid sequence: CASSQGALSNEQFF. The whole variable domain, filled in from reference TRBV7-6 and TRBJ2-1, reads GAGVSQSPRYKVTKRGQDVALRCDPISGHVSLYWYRQALGQGPEFLTYFNYEAQQDKSGLPNDRFSAERPEGSISTLTIQRTEQRDSAMYRCASSQGALSNEQFFGPGTRLTVL.

CDR3 DNA: TGTGCCAGTACTCCAGGGGGGCTGAACACTGAAGCTTTCTTT. As protein: CASTPGGLNTEAFF. The chain recombines TRBV19 with TRBJ1-1; 7 positions agree with TRBD1. This CDR3 contains 14 residues. Per the germline V gene, CDR1 is LNHDA and CDR2 is SQIVND (reference sequence). V dropped 7 bases and J dropped 0; count of bases not matched to a gene: 5.

This chain uses TRBV6-1 with TRBJ2-5; 8 bases line up with TRBD2. In germline, CDR1 is MNHNS, CDR2 SASEGT. V lost 8 bases to trimming and J lost 5 bases; unmatched junction nucleotides: 7. This CDR3 spans 13 amino acids. CDR3 nucleotide sequence: TGTGCCAGCCGGGAGGGAGGAGTGGAGACCCAGTACTTC. It specifies CASREGGVETQYF.

V and J are TRBV5-3 and TRBJ1-2; 7 bases line up with TRBD1. TRBV5-3 is assigned to the ORF class and has an uncertain function. The CDR3 spans 16 residues. V trimming: 4 bases; J trimming: 8 bases; junction bases outside the gene matches: 17. Here the CDR3 DNA reads TGTGCCAGAAGCACCGACAGGGAAACAGGGTTAGGAGGCTACACCTTC. This sequence encodes CARSTDRETGLGGYTF.

Only one count was recorded for this clone. The chain recombines TRBV5-1 with TRBJ2-3; 10 nucleotides match TRBD2. The CDR3 has 16 residues. Germline V gives CDR1 SGHRS, CDR2 YFSETQ. V shed 1 base, J shed 2 bases, and the junction held 4 bases outside the gene matches. The CDR3 DNA is TGCGCCAGCAGCTTGAGCGGGAGGGCCCCCACAGATACGCAGTATTTT. Its protein product is CASSLSGRAPTDTQYF.

The chain joins TRBV4-3 to TRBJ2-3; D is possibly TRBD2 (7 bases). The CDR3 totals 16 residues. V was pared by 1 base and J by 4 bases, with 15 bases between. Germline CDR1 and CDR2: LGHNA and YSLEER. CDR3 residues: CASSQGLGGAADTQYF. DNA for the CDR3: TGCGCCAGCAGCCAAGGGCTTGGGGGGGCCGCAGATACGCAGTATTTT.

V gene TRBV28 combines with J gene TRBJ2-3, with TRBD2 identical over 7 bases. The V and J ends lost 5 bases and 0 bases, in that order; junction bases with no gene match: 2. Germline lookup yields CDR1 MDHEN and CDR2 SYDVKM. The CDR3 has 14 amino acids. The CDR3 nucleotides read TGTGCCAGCAGTCCGGGGGGTAGCACAGATACGCAGTATTTT. This translates into CASSPGGSTDTQYF.

The V and J genes are TRBV18 and TRBJ1-4; unclear D gene. CDR3 length: 14 amino acids. V was cut by 3 bases and J by 0 bases, with 5 bases left in between. Germline V CDR1 and CDR2: KGHSH, LQKENI. The CDR3 nucleotides are TGTGCCAGCTCACCGACGGCAACTAATGAAAAACTGTTTTTT. Translated: CASSPTATNEKLFF.

V gene TRBV11-1 combines with J gene TRBJ2-1, with TRBD2 identical over 8 bases. V lost 5 bases to trimming and J lost 3 bases; unmatched junction nucleotides: 6. The germline V gene encodes CDR1 SGHAT and CDR2 FQDESV (reference sequence). CDR3 length equals 15 residues. CDR3 in amino acids: CASSPSGSDYNEQFF. The CDR3 DNA reads as TGTGCCAGCAGCCCAAGCGGGAGCGACTACAATGAGCAGTTCTTC.

This clone has just a few counts. This chain joins TRBV29-1 and TRBJ2-3, with a weak D call TRBD2 (6 bases). CDR3 size: 12 residues. Looked up from germline, CDR1 is SQVTM and CDR2 is ANQGSEA. With 0 bases removed from V and 7 bases from J, the gap between germline ends came to 8 bases. The CDR3 coding sequence is TGCAGCGTTGAAGAGACTAGTTATACGCAGTATTTT. It is translated as CSVEETSYTQYF.

This chain joins TRBV13 and TRBJ2-7, with 8 bases identical to TRBD2. Looked up from germline, CDR1 is PRHDT and CDR2 is FYEKMQ (reference sequence). V lost 3 bases and J lost 1; bases outside the gene matches: 5. The CDR3 has 15 residues. The CDR3 protein is CASSLASGGSYEQYF. CDR3 bases: TGTGCCAGCAGCTTGGCGAGCGGGGGTTCCTACGAGCAGTACTTC.

The chain couples TRBV18 to TRBJ1-1, with 7 bases fitting TRBD1. CDR3 size: 13 residues. The germline CDR1 and CDR2 sequences are KGHSH and LQKENI. The ends lost 2 bases at V and 6 bases at J; junction bases unmatched: 3. The CDR3 nucleotides read TGTGCCAGCTCACCAACGACAGGGTCTGAAGCTTTCTTT. Translation gives CASSPTTGSEAFF.

The chain has TRBV11-2 and TRBJ2-7; 8 nucleotides align to TRBD1. The CDR3 totals 15 residues. Germline V CDR1 and CDR2: SGHAT, FQNNGV. Trimming took 1 base from V and 2 from J; bases not matched to a gene: 4. The CDR3 reads CASSLGTGRTYEQYF. The CDR3 DNA follows: TGTGCCAGCAGCTTAGGGACAGGGCGCACCTACGAGCAGTACTTC.

The rearrangement links TRBV18 to TRBJ1-1; D remains unclear. CDR1 KGHSH and CDR2 LQKENI come from the germline V gene. V dropped 9 bases and J dropped 4 bases, with 9 bases sitting between them. This CDR3 is 11 amino acids long. The CDR3 nucleotides read TGTGCCAGTGCGTGGGGCACTGAAGCTTTCTTT. Translated, it gives CASAWGTEAFF.

This chain connects TRBV5-1 to TRBJ2-1; possibly TRBD1 for D (6 bases). V lost 0 bases and J 0 bases, leaving 10 bases between the germline ends. CDR3 length: 16 amino acids. Germline loops: CDR1 SGHRS, CDR2 YFSETQ. The CDR3 here is CASSLGGRSSYNEQFF. The CDR3 coding sequence is TGCGCCAGCAGCTTGGGGGGGCGCAGCTCCTACAATGAGCAGTTCTTC.

This chain connects TRBV10-3 to TRBJ2-7; D is perhaps TRBD2 (6 bases). The CDR3 extends over 14 amino acids. Trimming removed 1 base at V and 5 bases at J, with 12 bases between. In germline, CDR1 is ENHRY, CDR2 SYGVKD. The CDR3 loop is CAISEWGTGDEQYF. As DNA, the CDR3 is TGTGCCATCAGTGAGTGGGGGACGGGAGACGAGCAGTACTTC.